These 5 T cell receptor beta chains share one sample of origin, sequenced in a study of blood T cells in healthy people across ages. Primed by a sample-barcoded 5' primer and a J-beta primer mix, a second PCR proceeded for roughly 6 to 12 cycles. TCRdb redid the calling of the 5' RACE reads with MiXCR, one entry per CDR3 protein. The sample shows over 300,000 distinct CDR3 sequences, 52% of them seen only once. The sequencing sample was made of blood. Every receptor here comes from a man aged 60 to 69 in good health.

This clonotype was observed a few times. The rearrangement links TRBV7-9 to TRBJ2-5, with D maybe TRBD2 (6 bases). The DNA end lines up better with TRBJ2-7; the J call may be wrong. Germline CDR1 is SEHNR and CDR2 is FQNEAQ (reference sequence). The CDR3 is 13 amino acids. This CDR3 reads CASSPKGRIEQYF. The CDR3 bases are TGTGCCAGCAGCCCTAAGGGGAGGATCGAGCAGTACTTC.

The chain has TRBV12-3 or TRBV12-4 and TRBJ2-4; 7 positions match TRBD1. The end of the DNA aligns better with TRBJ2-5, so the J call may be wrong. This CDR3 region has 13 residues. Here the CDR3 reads CASSFKGAETQYF. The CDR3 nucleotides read TGTGCCAGCAGTTTTAAGGGGGCAGAGACCCAGTACTTC.

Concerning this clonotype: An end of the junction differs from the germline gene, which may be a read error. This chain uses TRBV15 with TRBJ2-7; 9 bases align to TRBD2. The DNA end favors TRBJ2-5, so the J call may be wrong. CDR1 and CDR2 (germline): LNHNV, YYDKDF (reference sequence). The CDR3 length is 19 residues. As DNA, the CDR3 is TGTGCCACCAGCCCTTCCGATAGCGGGAGAGCCACATACCAGGAGACCCAGTACTTC. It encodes CATSPSDSGRATYQETQYF.

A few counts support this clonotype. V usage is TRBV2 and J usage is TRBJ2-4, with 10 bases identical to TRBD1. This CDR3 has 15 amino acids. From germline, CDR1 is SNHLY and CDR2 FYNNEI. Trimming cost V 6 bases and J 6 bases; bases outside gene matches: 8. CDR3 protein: CASSRGQGRINIQYF. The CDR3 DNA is TGTGCCAGCAGCAGGGGACAGGGGAGGATAAACATTCAGTACTTC.

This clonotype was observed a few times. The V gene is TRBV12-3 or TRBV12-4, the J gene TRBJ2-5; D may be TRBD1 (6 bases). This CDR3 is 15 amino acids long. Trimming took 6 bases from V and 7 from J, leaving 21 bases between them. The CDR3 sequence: CASSYLQGPKGTQYF. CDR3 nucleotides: TGTGCCAGCAGCTACCTCCAGGGGCCTAAAGGGACCCAGTACTTC.